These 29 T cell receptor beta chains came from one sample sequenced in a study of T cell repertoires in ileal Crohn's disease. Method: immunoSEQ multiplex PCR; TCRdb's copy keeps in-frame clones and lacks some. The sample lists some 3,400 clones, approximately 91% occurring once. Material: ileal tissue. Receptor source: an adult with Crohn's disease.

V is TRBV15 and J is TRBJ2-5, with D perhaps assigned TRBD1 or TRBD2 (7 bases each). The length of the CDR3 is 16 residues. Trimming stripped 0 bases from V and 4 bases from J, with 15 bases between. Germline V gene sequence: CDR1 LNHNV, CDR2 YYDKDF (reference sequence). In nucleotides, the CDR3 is TGTGCCACCAGCAGAGATTCGTCCAGGGGGGGAGAGACCCAGTACTTC. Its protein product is CATSRDSSRGGETQYF.

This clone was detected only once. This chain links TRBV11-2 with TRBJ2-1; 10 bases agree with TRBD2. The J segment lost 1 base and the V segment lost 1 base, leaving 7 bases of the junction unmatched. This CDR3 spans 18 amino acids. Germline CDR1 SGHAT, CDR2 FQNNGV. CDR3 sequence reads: CASSLAGSSGSSYNEQFF. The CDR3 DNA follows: TGTGCCAGCAGCTTAGCTGGGTCTAGCGGGAGTTCCTACAATGAGCAGTTCTTC.

CDR3: CASSDRTNNEQFF. CDR3 bases: TGTGCCAGCAGTGACCGGACTAACAATGAGCAGTTCTTC. The chain joins TRBV6-4 to TRBJ2-1, with D possibly TRBD2 on 6 matching bases. Germline CDR1 is MRHNA and CDR2 is SNTAGT. The V and J ends lost 2 bases and 5 bases respectively, with 7 bases between them. The CDR3 has 13 residues.

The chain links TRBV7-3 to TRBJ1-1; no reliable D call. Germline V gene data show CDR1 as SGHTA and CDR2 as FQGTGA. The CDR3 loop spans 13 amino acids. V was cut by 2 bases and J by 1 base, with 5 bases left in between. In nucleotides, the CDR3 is TGTGCCAGCAGCTTAGGGCAGAACACTGAAGCTTTCTTT. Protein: CASSLGQNTEAFF.

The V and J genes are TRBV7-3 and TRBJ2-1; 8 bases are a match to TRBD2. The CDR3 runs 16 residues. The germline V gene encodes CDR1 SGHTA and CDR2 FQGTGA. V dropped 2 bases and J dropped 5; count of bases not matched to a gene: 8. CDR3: CASSLLASGSNNEQFF. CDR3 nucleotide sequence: TGTGCCAGCAGCTTATTGGCCAGCGGGAGTAACAATGAGCAGTTCTTC.

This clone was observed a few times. In DNA form, the CDR3 reads TGTGCCAGCAGCTCAGACGGACACAAAAACATTCAGTACTTC. Translated, it gives CASSSDGHKNIQYF. The V and J genes are TRBV6-6 and TRBJ2-4, with TRBD1 as a possible D gene (5 bases). V was pared by 6 bases and J by 3 bases, with 12 bases between. CDR1 MNHNY and CDR2 SVGAGI come from the germline V gene (reference sequence). CDR3 length: 14 residues.

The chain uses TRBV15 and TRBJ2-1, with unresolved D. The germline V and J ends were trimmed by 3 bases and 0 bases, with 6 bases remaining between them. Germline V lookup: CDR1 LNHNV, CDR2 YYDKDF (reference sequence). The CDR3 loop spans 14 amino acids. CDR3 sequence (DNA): TGTGCCACCAGCAGTGGTGGCTCCTACAATGAGCAGTTCTTC. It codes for CATSSGGSYNEQFF. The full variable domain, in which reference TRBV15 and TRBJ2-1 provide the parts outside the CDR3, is DAMVIQNPRYQVTQFGKPVTLSCSQTLNHNVMYWYQQKSSQAPKLLFHYYDKDFNNEADTPDNFQSRRPNTSFCFLDIRSPGLGDTAMYLCATSSGGSYNEQFFGPGTRLTVL.

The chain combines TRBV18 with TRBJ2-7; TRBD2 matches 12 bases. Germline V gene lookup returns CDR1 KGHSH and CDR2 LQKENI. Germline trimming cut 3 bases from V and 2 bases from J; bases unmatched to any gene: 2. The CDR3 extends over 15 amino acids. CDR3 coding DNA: TGTGCCAGCTCACCCACTAGCGGGGGGACCTACGAGCAGTACTTC. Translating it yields CASSPTSGGTYEQYF.

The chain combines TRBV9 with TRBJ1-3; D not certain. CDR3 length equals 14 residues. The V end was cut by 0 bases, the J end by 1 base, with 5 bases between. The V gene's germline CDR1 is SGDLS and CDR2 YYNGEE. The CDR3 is CASSVAISGNTIYF. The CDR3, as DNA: TGTGCCAGCAGCGTAGCTATATCTGGAAACACCATATATTTT.

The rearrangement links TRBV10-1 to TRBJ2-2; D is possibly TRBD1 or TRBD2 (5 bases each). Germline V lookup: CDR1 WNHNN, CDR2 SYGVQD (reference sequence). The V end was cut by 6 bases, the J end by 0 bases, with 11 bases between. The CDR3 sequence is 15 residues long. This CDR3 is CASSRDPTNTGELFF. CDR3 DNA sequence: TGCGCCAGCAGCCGGGACCCCACGAACACCGGGGAGCTGTTTTTT.

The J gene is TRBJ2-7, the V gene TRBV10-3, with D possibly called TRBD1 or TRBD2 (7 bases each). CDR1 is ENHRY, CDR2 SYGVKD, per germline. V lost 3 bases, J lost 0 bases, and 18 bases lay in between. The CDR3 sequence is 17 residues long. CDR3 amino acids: CAISENQGGKSSYEQYF. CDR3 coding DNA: TGTGCCATCAGTGAAAACCAGGGGGGGAAAAGCTCCTACGAGCAGTACTTC.

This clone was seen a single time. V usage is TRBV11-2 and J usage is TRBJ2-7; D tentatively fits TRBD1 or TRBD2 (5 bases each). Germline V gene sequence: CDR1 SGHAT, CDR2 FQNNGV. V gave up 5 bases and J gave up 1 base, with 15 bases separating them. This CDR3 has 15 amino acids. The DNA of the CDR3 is TGTGCCAGCAGCCGCCTAGGGACCGGGTCCTACGAGCAGTACTTC. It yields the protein CASSRLGTGSYEQYF. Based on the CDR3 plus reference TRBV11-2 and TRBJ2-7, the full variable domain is EAGVAQSPRYKIIEKRQSVAFWCNPISGHATLYWYQQILGQGPKLLIQFQNNGVVDDSQLPKDRFSAERLKGVDSTLKIQPAKLEDSAVYLCASSRLGTGSYEQYFGPGTRLTVT.

The CDR3 sequence: CASSSRSGSSELFF. DNA of the CDR3: TGTGCCAGCAGCTCGCGTAGCGGGAGCTCGGAGCTGTTTTTT. The chain links TRBV7-3 to TRBJ2-2, with 9 bases aligning to TRBD2. V gave up 4 bases and J gave up 10 bases; unmatched junction bases: 7. Germline V gives CDR1 SGHTA, CDR2 FQGTGA. CDR3 length: 14 residues.

CDR3 protein: CASSLRGHYEQYF. The CDR3 DNA reads as TGTGCCAGTAGCCTCCGGGGCCACTACGAGCAGTACTTC. This sequence joins TRBV19 and TRBJ2-7, with D perhaps TRBD1 or TRBD2 (5 bases each). The length of the CDR3 is 13 residues. Germline loops: CDR1 LNHDA, CDR2 SQIVND (reference sequence). V lost 6 bases and J 3 bases, leaving 12 bases between the germline ends.

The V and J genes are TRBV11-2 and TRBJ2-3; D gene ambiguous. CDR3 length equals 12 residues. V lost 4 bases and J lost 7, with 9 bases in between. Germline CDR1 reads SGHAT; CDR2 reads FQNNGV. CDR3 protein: CASSSFGYTQYF. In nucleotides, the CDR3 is TGTGCCAGCAGCTCCTTCGGGTATACGCAGTATTTT.

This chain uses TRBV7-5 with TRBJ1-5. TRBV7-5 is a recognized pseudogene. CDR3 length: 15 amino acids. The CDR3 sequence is CASSPLEYSNQPQHF. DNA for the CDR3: TGTGCCAGCAGCCCTTTGGAATATAGCAATCAGCCCCAGCATTTT.

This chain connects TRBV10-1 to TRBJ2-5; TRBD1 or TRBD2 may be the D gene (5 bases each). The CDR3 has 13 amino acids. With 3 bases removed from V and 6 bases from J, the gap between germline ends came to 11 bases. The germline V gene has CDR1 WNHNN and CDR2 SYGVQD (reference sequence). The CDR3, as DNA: TGCGCCAGCAGTGATCCCGAGGGGAAGACCCAGTACTTC. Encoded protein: CASSDPEGKTQYF.

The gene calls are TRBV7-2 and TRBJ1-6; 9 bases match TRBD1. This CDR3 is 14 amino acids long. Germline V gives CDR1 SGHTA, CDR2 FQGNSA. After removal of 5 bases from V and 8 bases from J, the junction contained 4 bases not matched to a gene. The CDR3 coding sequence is TGTGCCAGCAGCCAGGACAGGGGTTATTCACCCCTCCACTTT. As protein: CASSQDRGYSPLHF.

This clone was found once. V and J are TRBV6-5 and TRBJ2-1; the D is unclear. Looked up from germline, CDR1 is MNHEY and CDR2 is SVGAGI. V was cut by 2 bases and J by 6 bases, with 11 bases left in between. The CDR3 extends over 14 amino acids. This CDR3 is CASSYGFPGNEQFF. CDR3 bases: TGTGCCAGCAGTTACGGCTTCCCGGGCAATGAGCAGTTCTTC.

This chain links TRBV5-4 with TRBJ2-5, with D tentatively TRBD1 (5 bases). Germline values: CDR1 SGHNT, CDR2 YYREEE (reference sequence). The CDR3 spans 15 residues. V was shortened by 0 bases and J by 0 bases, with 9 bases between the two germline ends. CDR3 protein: CASSLGQGYQETQYF. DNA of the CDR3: TGTGCCAGCAGCTTGGGGCAGGGATACCAAGAGACCCAGTACTTC. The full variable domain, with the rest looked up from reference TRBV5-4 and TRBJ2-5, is ETGVTQSPTHLIKTRGQQVTLRCSSQSGHNTVSWYQQALGQGPQFIFQYYREEENGRGNFPPRFSGLQFPNYSSELNVNALELDDSALYLCASSLGQGYQETQYFGPGTRLLVL.

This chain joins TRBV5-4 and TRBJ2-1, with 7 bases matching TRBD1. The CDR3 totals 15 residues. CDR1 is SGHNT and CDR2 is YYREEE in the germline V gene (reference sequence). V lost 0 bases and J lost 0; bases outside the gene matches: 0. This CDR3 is CASSLGQGSYNEQFF. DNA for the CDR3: TGTGCCAGCAGCTTGGGACAGGGCTCCTACAATGAGCAGTTCTTC.

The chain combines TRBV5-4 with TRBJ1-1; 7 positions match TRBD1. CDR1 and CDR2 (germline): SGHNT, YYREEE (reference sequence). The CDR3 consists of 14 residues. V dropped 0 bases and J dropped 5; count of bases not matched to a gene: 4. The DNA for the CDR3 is TGTGCCAGCAGCTTGGGACAGGGAGGTACTGAAGCTTTCTTT. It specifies CASSLGQGGTEAFF.

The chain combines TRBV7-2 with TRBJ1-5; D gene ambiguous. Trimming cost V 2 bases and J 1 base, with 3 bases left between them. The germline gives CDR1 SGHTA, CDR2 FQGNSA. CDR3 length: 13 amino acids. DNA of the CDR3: TGTGCCAGCAGCTTACAGAGCAATCAGCCCCAGCATTTT. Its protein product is CASSLQSNQPQHF.

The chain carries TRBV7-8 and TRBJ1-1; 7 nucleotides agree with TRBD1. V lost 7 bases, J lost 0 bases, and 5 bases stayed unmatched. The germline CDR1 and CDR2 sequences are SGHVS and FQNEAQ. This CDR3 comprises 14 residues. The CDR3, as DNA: TGTGCCAGCACCCCGGGACAGATGAACACTGAAGCTTTCTTT. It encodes CASTPGQMNTEAFF.

The CDR3 here is CASGTGSTDTQYF. CDR3 coding DNA: TGTGCCAGCGGGACAGGGAGCACAGATACGCAGTATTTT. V usage is TRBV6-1 and J usage is TRBJ2-3; TRBD1 agrees at 9 bases. The ends lost 8 bases at V and 0 bases at J; junction bases unmatched: 0. The germline gives CDR1 MNHNS, CDR2 SASEGT. The CDR3 consists of 13 residues.

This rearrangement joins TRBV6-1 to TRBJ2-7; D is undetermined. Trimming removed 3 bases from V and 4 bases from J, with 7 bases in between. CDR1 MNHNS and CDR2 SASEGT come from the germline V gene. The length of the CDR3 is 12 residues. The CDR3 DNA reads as TGTGCCAGCAGTGAGATCCAGTACGAGCAGTACTTC. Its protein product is CASSEIQYEQYF.

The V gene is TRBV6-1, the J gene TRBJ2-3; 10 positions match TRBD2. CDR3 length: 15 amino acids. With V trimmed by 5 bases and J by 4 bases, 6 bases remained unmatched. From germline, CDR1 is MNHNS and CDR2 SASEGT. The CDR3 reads CASSRLAGDPDTQYF. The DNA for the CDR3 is TGTGCCAGCAGTCGGCTAGCGGGAGACCCAGATACGCAGTATTTT.

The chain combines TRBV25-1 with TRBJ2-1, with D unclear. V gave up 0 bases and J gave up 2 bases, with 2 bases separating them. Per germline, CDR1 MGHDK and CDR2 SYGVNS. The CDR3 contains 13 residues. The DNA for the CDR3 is TGTGCCAGCAGTGAATATGCCTACAATGAGCAGTTCTTC. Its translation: CASSEYAYNEQFF.

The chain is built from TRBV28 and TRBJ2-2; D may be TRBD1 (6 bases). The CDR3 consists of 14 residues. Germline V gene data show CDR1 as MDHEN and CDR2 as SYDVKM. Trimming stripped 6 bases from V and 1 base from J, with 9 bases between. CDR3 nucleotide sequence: TGTGCCAGCAGGACGGGACAGAACACCGGGGAGCTGTTTTTT. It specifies CASRTGQNTGELFF.